Listed below are T cell receptor beta chains from one sample, sequenced in a study of monozygotic twins with cystic fibrosis. Generated by immunoSEQ multiplex PCR, the TCRdb table keeps only in-frame clones and is missing some. The sample lists under 20,000 clones; roughly nine tenths were seen once. The source material was blood. All receptors derive from a girl aged 2-15 years with cystic fibrosis. Both conserved end residues are part of each CDR3. The D gene is left open where the match is weak. Part of the rows lack a size; the others show once, few, many or a class for expanded clones.

j_call | d_call | clone_size | v_call | cdr3_nt | cdr3_aa
TRBJ2-7 | - | - | TRBV28 | TGTGCCAGCAGTTTGGAGGCAGGGACCTACGAGCAGTACTTC | CASSLEAGTYEQYF
TRBJ2-7 | - | - | TRBV11-2 | TGTGCCAGCAGCTTCGCCTACGAGCAGTACTTC | CASSFAYEQYF
TRBJ2-5 | - | - | TRBV15 | TGTGCCACCAGCAGAGACCGCCAAGAGACCCAGTACTTC | CATSRDRQETQYF
TRBJ2-7 | TRBD1 | - | TRBV7-9 | TGTGCCAGCAGCCACAGGGGTAGCGAGCAGTACTTC | CASSHRGSEQYF
TRBJ2-7 | - | - | TRBV10-3 | TGTGCCATCAGTGCCTCGGGGGCGGGATCGATCTCCTACGAGCAGTACTTC | CAISASGAGSISYEQYF
TRBJ2-7 | TRBD2 | - | TRBV28 | TGTGCCAGCAGACCGGGACTAGCGGGAGGGCCGGCAAGGATCGGCGAGCAGTACTTC | CASRPGLAGGPARIGEQYF
TRBJ1-2 | - | - | TRBV6-5 | TGTGCCAGCAGCTCAATGGGTGGGGGGTATGGCTACACCTTC | CASSSMGGGYGYTF
TRBJ1-2 | - | - | TRBV5-6 | TGTGCCAGCAGCTTGCAGGGGCTCTGGGGCTACACCTTC | CASSLQGLWGYTF
TRBJ2-1 | TRBD2 | - | TRBV19 | TGTGCCAGTAGTATAAAACTAGCGGGAGGTAATGAGCAGTTCTTC | CASSIKLAGGNEQFF
TRBJ2-3 | TRBD1 | - | TRBV11-2 | TGTGCCAGCAGTGGACAGGGCGACACAGATACGCAGTATTTT | CASSGQGDTDTQYF
TRBJ1-5 | - | - | TRBV5-6 | TGTGCCAGCAGCTTGGGGCCAGGATTCAATCAGCCCCAGCATTTT | CASSLGPGFNQPQHF
TRBJ1-3 | - | - | TRBV7-9 | TGTGCCAGCAGCCGCGAGGGAGCCTCTGGAAACACCATATATTTT | CASSREGASGNTIYF
TRBJ2-7 | TRBD1 | - | TRBV7-2 | TGTGCCAGCAGCTGGGGACAGGGGCCCTACGAGCAGTACTTC | CASSWGQGPYEQYF
TRBJ1-2 | - | - | TRBV5-6 | TGTGCCAGCAGCTTGGCCGGCAGGGCCTCCTATGGCTACACCTTC | CASSLAGRASYGYTF
TRBJ2-7 | - | - | TRBV18 | TGTGCCAGCTCAAAAGGGACACCGAGTGAAGTTTACGAGCAGTACTTC | CASSKGTPSEVYEQYF
TRBJ2-7 | - | - | TRBV7-6 | TGTGCCAGCAGCTTAGAAGCAGGGGCCTACGAGCAGTACTTC | CASSLEAGAYEQYF
TRBJ2-3 | TRBD1 | few | TRBV14 | TGTGCCAGCAGCCCCTGGACAGGCAGTCCGGAGGATACGCAGTATTTT | CASSPWTGSPEDTQYF
TRBJ2-1 | - | - | TRBV10-1 | TGCGCCAGCAGTGGTGACTCGGGCTCCTACAATGAGCAGTTCTTC | CASSGDSGSYNEQFF
TRBJ2-5 | - | - | TRBV7-2 | TGTGCCAGCAGCGCAGTAGGGGGAGAGACCCAGTACTTC | CASSAVGGETQYF
TRBJ1-3 | TRBD1 | - | TRBV4-3 | TGCGCCAGCAGCCAAGATCTTGAAGGCAGGGGGCGAGCAGGTGGAAACACCATATATTTT | CASSQDLEGRGRAGGNTIYF
TRBJ1-3 | - | - | TRBV5-4 | TGTGCCAGCAGCTTGGGCGGGGGCCTCTCTGGAAACACCATATATTTT | CASSLGGGLSGNTIYF
TRBJ2-3 | - | - | TRBV13 | TGTGCCAGCAGCTTAGTGGCCGATACTTCTAGCACAGATACGCAGTATTTT | CASSLVADTSSTDTQYF
TRBJ1-5 | - | once | TRBV27 | TGTGCCAGCAGTTTATCCAAGAATCAGCCCCAGCATTTT | CASSLSKNQPQHF
TRBJ1-2 | TRBD1 | once | TRBV15 | TGTGCCACCAGCGATTGGCTAGGGGGCCAAGACTATGGCTACACCTTC | CATSDWLGGQDYGYTF
TRBJ2-7 | TRBD2 | - | TRBV7-2 | TGTGCCAGCAGCTCGGGACTAGTGGCCTACGAGCAGTACTTC | CASSSGLVAYEQYF
TRBJ2-7 | - | once | TRBV7-9 | TGTGCCAGCAGCCCCCCTCGGATAGCGAACTCCTACGAGCAGTACTTC | CASSPPRIANSYEQYF
TRBJ2-5 | TRBD1 | - | TRBV6-5 | TGTGCCAGCAGTTACGCCTCCGGGACAGGGGGAGAGACCCAGTACTTC | CASSYASGTGGETQYF
TRBJ2-7 | - | - | TRBV27 | TGTGCCAGCAGTCCAGGGAGCGGCTACGAGCAGTACTTC | CASSPGSGYEQYF
TRBJ1-2 | TRBD1 | - | TRBV5-1 | TGCGCCAGCAGCTTAGGGTTAAGGACAGGGGGCGTCTATGGCTACACCTTC | CASSLGLRTGGVYGYTF
TRBJ2-1 | - | - | TRBV9 | TGTGCCAGCAGCGTAGGACCCGGGAATGAGCAGTTCTTC | CASSVGPGNEQFF
TRBJ1-3 | - | - | TRBV4-3 | TGCGCCAGCAGCCAAGGAAGCACCATATATTTT | CASSQGSTIYF
TRBJ2-7 | TRBD1 | - | TRBV5-6 | TGTGCCAGCAGCTTGGCCGGGACAGGGGGCCTCTACGAGCAGTACTTC | CASSLAGTGGLYEQYF
TRBJ2-2 | - | - | TRBV29-1 | TGCAGCGTTGACAGGCAGAACACCGGGGAGCTGTTTTTT | CSVDRQNTGELFF
TRBJ2-2 | TRBD1 | - | TRBV9 | TGTGCCAGCAGCGTATTGGGGACAGGGGATCCCGGGGAGCTGTTTTTT | CASSVLGTGDPGELFF
TRBJ1-1 | - | - | TRBV5-4 | TGTGCCAGCAGCCCGGGACGGACGAACACTGAAGCTTTCTTT | CASSPGRTNTEAFF
TRBJ2-5 | TRBD2 | - | TRBV9 | TGTGCCAGCAGCGTAGGACCTAGCGGGGGAGAGACCCAGTACTTC | CASSVGPSGGETQYF
TRBJ1-1 | TRBD1 | - | TRBV27 | TGTGCCAGCAAGACCCCCTTGGGGCAGGGGGGAACTGAAGCTTTCTTT | CASKTPLGQGGTEAFF
TRBJ1-1 | - | - | TRBV5-4 | TGTGCCAGCAGCTTGGCCAACGTAAACACTGAAGCTTTCTTT | CASSLANVNTEAFF
TRBJ2-5 | TRBD2 | - | TRBV2 | TGTGCCAGCAGTGGCCCCAAAGCGGGAGGGCCGGGGCAAGAGACCCAGTACTTC | CASSGPKAGGPGQETQYF
TRBJ1-2 | - | few | TRBV7-9 | TGTGCCAGCAGGGCTGACATTGCCGGTGGCTACACCTTC | CASRADIAGGYTF
TRBJ1-3 | - | - | TRBV18 | TGTGCCAGCTCACCAACCGGTTCGACTGGAAACACCATATATTTT | CASSPTGSTGNTIYF
TRBJ1-5 | - | - | TRBV18 | TGTGCCAGCTCACCCAGGGCGGGGATCAATCAGCCCCAGCATTTT | CASSPRAGINQPQHF
TRBJ1-4 | TRBD1 | - | TRBV18 | TGTGCCAGCTCACCGCCGGGACAGTCCAACGGCGGAGGAAAACTGTTTTTT | CASSPPGQSNGGGKLFF
TRBJ1-5 | TRBD1 | - | TRBV7-9 | TGTGCCAGCAGCATTGGACAGGGGGTAATCAATCAGCCCCAGCATTTT | CASSIGQGVINQPQHF
TRBJ1-1 | - | - | TRBV7-2 | TGTGCCAGCAGCTTAACATATCCGGGAATGAACACTGAAGCTTTCTTT | CASSLTYPGMNTEAFF
TRBJ1-2 | TRBD1 | - | TRBV6-1 | TGTGCCAGCAGTGTCGAGGACAGGGAGGGCTATGGCTACACCTTC | CASSVEDREGYGYTF
TRBJ2-7 | TRBD1 | - | TRBV10-3 | TGTGCCATTCACCAGGACAGGGGAGGCGAGCAGTACTTC | CAIHQDRGGEQYF
TRBJ2-1 | TRBD2 | - | TRBV12-5 | TGTGCTAGTGGTTTGGTGATTGGCGGGAGCTTGGATGAGCAGTTCTTC | CASGLVIGGSLDEQFF
TRBJ2-7 | - | - | TRBV15 | TGTGCCACCAGCAGAGAACTTCGGGAGTCCTACGAGCAGTACTTC | CATSRELRESYEQYF
TRBJ2-4 | - | - | TRBV5-6 | TGTGCCAGCACTCTCGGGCAGGGGCCTCTCTTAGCCAAAAACATTCAGTACTTC | CASTLGQGPLLAKNIQYF
TRBJ1-5 | - | - | TRBV5-4 | TGTGCCAGCAGCGTACAGGGTTTTCAGCCCCAGCATTTT | CASSVQGFQPQHF
TRBJ1-5 | - | once | TRBV19 | TGTGCCAGTAATAGGGGAGGAGGTAGCAATCAGCCCCAGCATTTT | CASNRGGGSNQPQHF
TRBJ1-2 | - | - | TRBV21-1 | TGTGCCAGCAGCCTCCTAGGGGGCGCCACGAACTCCTATGGCTACACCTTC | CASSLLGGATNSYGYTF
TRBJ2-3 | - | - | TRBV6-1 | TGTGCCAGCAGTCTAATAGGAAGCACAGATACGCAGTATTTT | CASSLIGSTDTQYF
TRBJ2-3 | - | - | TRBV10-3 | TGTGCCATCCGTGGGGAAGTGGATACGCAGTATTTT | CAIRGEVDTQYF
TRBJ2-7 | TRBD2 | - | TRBV5-4 | TGTGCCAGCAGCCCCGGACTAGCGGGGGGGCCTGGCTACGAGCAGTACTTC | CASSPGLAGGPGYEQYF
TRBJ1-1 | - | - | TRBV28 | TGTGCCAGCAGTTCCCAGGACAGGAACACTGAAGCTTTCTTT | CASSSQDRNTEAFF
TRBJ1-1 | - | - | TRBV6-6 | TGTGCCAGCAGTTTGGGAGTGAACACTGAAGCTTTCTTT | CASSLGVNTEAFF
TRBJ2-5 | - | - | TRBV27 | TGTGCCAGCAGTCCCGAACAGGGCCTCCAAGAGACCCAGTACTTC | CASSPEQGLQETQYF
TRBJ2-1 | - | - | TRBV4-2 | TGTGCCAGCAGCCAAGGGTACAGCGGGTCCCACAATGAGCAGTTCTTC | CASSQGYSGSHNEQFF